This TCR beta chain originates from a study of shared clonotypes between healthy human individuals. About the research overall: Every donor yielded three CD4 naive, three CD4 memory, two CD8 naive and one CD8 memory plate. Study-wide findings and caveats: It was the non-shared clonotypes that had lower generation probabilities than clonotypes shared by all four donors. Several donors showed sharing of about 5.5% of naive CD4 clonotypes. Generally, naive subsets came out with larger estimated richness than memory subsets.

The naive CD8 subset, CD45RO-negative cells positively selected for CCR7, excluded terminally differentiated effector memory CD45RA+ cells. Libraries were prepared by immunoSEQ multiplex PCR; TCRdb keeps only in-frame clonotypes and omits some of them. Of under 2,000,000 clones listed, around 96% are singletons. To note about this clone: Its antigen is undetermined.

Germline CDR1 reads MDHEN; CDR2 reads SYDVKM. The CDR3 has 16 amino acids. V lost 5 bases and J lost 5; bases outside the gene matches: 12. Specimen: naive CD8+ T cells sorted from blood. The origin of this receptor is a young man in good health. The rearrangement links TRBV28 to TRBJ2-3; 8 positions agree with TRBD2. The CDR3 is CASSGPREGRGDTQYF. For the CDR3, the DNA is TGTGCCAGCAGTGGACCCCGGGAGGGGAGGGGAGATACGCAGTATTTT. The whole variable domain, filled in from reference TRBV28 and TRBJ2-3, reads DVKVTQSSRYLVKRTGEKVFLECVQDMDHENMFWYRQDPGLGLRLIYFSYDVKMKEKGDIPEGYSVSREKKERFSLILESASTNQTSMYLCASSGPREGRGDTQYFGPGTRLTVL.